The present TCR beta chain was sequenced within a study of shared clonotypes between healthy human individuals. Points from the study as a whole: Sequencing depth was predicted to influence how clonotypes are shared among donors. Non-shared clonotypes had lower generation probabilities than those shared by all four donors. In the sorted subsets, rarefaction showed sequencing was incomplete despite large depth.

Each cell subset's genomic DNA was divided evenly among several immunoSEQ plates. Profiling relied on immunoSEQ multiplex PCR, and the TCRdb table lists in-frame clones only, not all of them. The sample carries 2 million to 2.5 million clones, almost 96% recorded once. Per the germline V gene, CDR1 is GTSNPN and CDR2 is SVGIG (reference sequence). There are 14 residues in the CDR3. Trimming cost V 5 bases and J 5 bases, with 18 bases left between them. In the case of this clone: Antigen specificity is unknown.

The specimen sequenced was naive CD4+ T cells sorted from blood. The subset is: CD45RA+ positively selected. The V call is TRBV30, the J call TRBJ1-2; no clear D. This clonotype was obtained from a young man in good health. CDR3: CAWSLLATQYGYTF. For the CDR3, the DNA is TGTGCCTGGTCCCTTCTTGCTACTCAATATGGCTACACCTTC.